This T cell receptor (beta chain) was sequenced during a study of cytomegalovirus exposure and HLA in healthy donors. PCR employed 60 Vbeta and 13 Jbeta primers. Generated by immunoSEQ multiplex PCR, the TCRdb table keeps only in-frame clones and is missing some. The table has 150,000 or so clones, approximately 81% seen once; the top ten hold 1.3%. Germline V lookup: CDR1 MGHRA, CDR2 YSYEKL. The CDR3 loop spans 17 amino acids. Unmatched junction bases numbered 7, after V lost 2 bases and J lost 0 bases. The sample consisted of PBMCs. This sequence joins TRBV4-1 and TRBJ2-1; TRBD1 agrees at 7 bases. The receptor was derived from a man over 45 in good health and CMV-seropositive. The CDR3 loop reads CASSQKGDSSSYNEQFF. DNA for the CDR3: TGCGCCAGCAGCCAAAAAGGGGACAGCAGCTCCTACAATGAGCAGTTCTTC.